The 14 T cell receptor beta chains listed next were all sequenced from one sample in a study of control samples from healthy donors and cancer patients. Produced via immunoSEQ multiplex PCR; TCRdb's table is partial and in-frame only. In the table there are under 150,000 clones, 88% of which are singletons. Sequenced: blood. The receptors were sampled from a man aged 35 to 55 in good health.

J is TRBJ2-7 and V is TRBV7-9; no firm D call. The CDR3 is 13 amino acids. The germline V gene has CDR1 SEHNR and CDR2 FQNEAQ (reference sequence). The ends were cut back, 1 base at V and 2 bases at J, with 6 bases in the middle. The CDR3 spells CASSLDTTYEQYF. In DNA form, the CDR3 reads TGTGCCAGCAGCTTAGACACAACCTACGAGCAGTACTTC.

The V call is TRBV7-6, the J call TRBJ2-3; 7 bases map to TRBD2. The germline gives CDR1 SGHVS, CDR2 FNYEAQ. The CDR3 is made up of 16 amino acids. J gave up 0 bases and V 2 bases, and 5 bases lay outside the gene matches. CDR3 DNA sequence: TGTGCCAGCAGCTTATCTAGCGGTCTTAGCACAGATACGCAGTATTTT. Its translation is CASSLSSGLSTDTQYF.

V and J are TRBV3-1 (or the pseudogene TRBV3-2) and TRBJ2-1, with D maybe TRBD2 (5 bases). The CDR3 loop spans 13 amino acids. The germline V and J ends were trimmed by 7 bases and 9 bases, with 16 bases remaining between them. The V gene's germline CDR1 is LGHDT and CDR2 YNNKEL (reference sequence). The chain's CDR3 is CASTPRVDGEQFF. The CDR3 DNA sequence: TGTGCCAGCACCCCGAGGGTAGATGGTGAGCAGTTCTTC.

The chain joins TRBV5-4 to TRBJ2-5; D might be TRBD2 (6 bases). Germline V lookup: CDR1 SGHNT, CDR2 YYREEE (reference sequence). The CDR3 runs to 14 residues. The V and J ends lost 0 bases and 4 bases respectively, with 10 bases between them. The CDR3 loop is CASSLGRGGETQYF. The CDR3 DNA is TGTGCCAGCAGCTTGGGGAGGGGAGGAGAGACCCAGTACTTC.

The chain joins TRBV5-1 to TRBJ1-2, with a weak D call TRBD1 (6 bases). Germline V gene sequence: CDR1 SGHRS, CDR2 YFSETQ. The CDR3 has 16 residues. With 2 bases removed from V and 4 bases from J, the gap between germline ends came to 18 bases. The chain's CDR3 is CASSFAAKQGSYGYTF. The CDR3 DNA follows: TGCGCCAGCAGCTTCGCAGCTAAACAGGGCTCCTATGGCTACACCTTC.

The chain uses TRBV11-3 and TRBJ2-2, with D perhaps TRBD1 (6 bases). The CDR3 covers 15 residues. Trimming took off 5 bases at V and 7 bases at J, with 17 bases between the two ends. The germline CDR1 and CDR2 sequences are SGHNT and YENEEA. Here the CDR3 DNA reads TGTGCCAGCAGCCCGACCGGGACAACGAACGGGGAGCTGTTTTTT. Translation gives CASSPTGTTNGELFF.

The genes are TRBV5-4 and TRBJ2-2, with a possible D match to TRBD1 (5 bases). The CDR3 loop spans 15 amino acids. Between the trimmed V and J ends, which lost 4 bases and 2 bases, there was a span of 12 bases. CDR1 and CDR2 from the germline V gene are SGHNT and YYREEE (reference sequence). The CDR3 protein is CASSKGASNTGELFF. Here the CDR3 DNA reads TGTGCCAGCAGCAAAGGGGCGAGTAACACCGGGGAGCTGTTTTTT.

This sequence joins TRBV5-6 and TRBJ2-3; 12 positions agree with TRBD1. Germline lookup yields CDR1 SGHDT and CDR2 YYEEEE. Germline trimming cut 4 bases from V and 3 bases from J; bases unmatched to any gene: 3. CDR3 size: 15 residues. Here the CDR3 DNA reads TGTGCCAGCAGCGGGACAGGGGGCATTACAGATACGCAGTATTTT. It encodes CASSGTGGITDTQYF.

The rearrangement uses TRBV13 and TRBJ2-7; 9 bases agree with TRBD1. V gave up 3 bases and J gave up 2 bases; unmatched junction bases: 5. Germline loops: CDR1 PRHDT, CDR2 FYEKMQ (reference sequence). This CDR3 is built from 15 residues. CDR3 in amino acids: CASSLRQGVTYEQYF. In DNA form, the CDR3 reads TGTGCCAGCAGCTTGAGACAGGGGGTCACCTACGAGCAGTACTTC.

The chain is built from TRBV4-3 and TRBJ1-2; D remains unclear. Germline CDR1 is LGHNA and CDR2 is YSLEER. CDR3 length: 15 residues. V dropped 0 bases and J dropped 3 bases, with 11 bases sitting between them. Here the CDR3 reads CASSQDSGSDYGYTF. CDR3 DNA sequence: TGCGCCAGCAGCCAAGATTCGGGGTCGGACTATGGCTACACCTTC.

V usage is TRBV4-3 and J usage is TRBJ1-3; TRBD1 aligns across 8 bases. This CDR3 region has 18 residues. Looked up from germline, CDR1 is LGHNA and CDR2 is YSLEER. Unmatched junction bases numbered 9, after V lost 2 bases and J lost 0 bases. CDR3 sequence: CASSQSTGGSSSGNTIYF. For the CDR3, the DNA is TGCGCCAGCAGCCAATCAACAGGGGGATCGTCCTCTGGAAACACCATATATTTT.

This clone was counted a single time. V and J are TRBV2 and TRBJ1-1, with 9 bases that match TRBD1. Germline lookup yields CDR1 SNHLY and CDR2 FYNNEI. CDR3 size: 15 residues. V was pared by 7 bases and J by 1 base, with 7 bases of the junction left unmatched. This CDR3 reads CASIQQGAPNTEAFF. The CDR3 nucleotides are TGTGCCAGCATCCAACAGGGGGCACCGAACACTGAAGCTTTCTTT. The whole variable domain, remainder taken from reference TRBV2 and TRBJ1-1, is EPEVTQTPSHQVTQMGQEVILRCVPISNHLYFYWYRQILGQKVEFLVSFYNNEISEKSEIFDDQFSVERPDGSNFTLKIRSTKLEDSAMYFCASIQQGAPNTEAFFGQGTRLTVV.

The chain links TRBV29-1 to TRBJ1-1, with a tentative D call TRBD1 (6 bases). This CDR3 is 14 amino acids long. Trimming removed 4 bases at V and 2 bases at J, with 14 bases between. Germline CDR1 SQVTM, CDR2 ANQGSEA. The CDR3, as DNA: TGCAGCGTTGGCTTGACAGGCAGAAACACTGAAGCTTTCTTT. It codes for CSVGLTGRNTEAFF. Supplemented by reference TRBV29-1 and TRBJ1-1, the full variable domain reads SAVISQKPSRDICQRGTSLTIQCQVDSQVTMMFWYRQQPGQSLTLIATANQGSEATYESGFVIDKFPISRPNLTFSTLTVSNMSPEDSSIYLCSVGLTGRNTEAFFGQGTRLTVV.

Notes on this clone: Distinct nucleotide sequences in the sample also encode this CDR3. This chain connects TRBV12-3 or TRBV12-4 to TRBJ1-1; D unclear. The CDR3 has 12 residues. Trimming took 3 bases from V and 2 from J, leaving 4 bases between them. CDR3 region: CASSFRNTEAFF. The CDR3, as DNA: TGTGCCAGCAGTTTCAGAAACACTGAAGCTTTCTTT.